This TCR beta chain is drawn from a study of cytomegalovirus exposure and HLA in healthy donors. The CDR3 loop spans 15 amino acids. V shed 0 bases and J shed 1 base, with 8 bases lying between them. Germline V gene data show CDR1 as LGHNA and CDR2 as YNFKEQ. With regard to this clone: Its antigen is unidentified.

Study-level results: Analysis performed later showed TCR beta chains linked to HLA being more clonally expanded than equally common others. The listing of approximately 160 TCR beta chains classed them as cytomegalovirus-associated. Analyzed later, association rates of TCRs varied across HLA loci, with DRB1 most and HLA-C fewest.

Donors were nominally healthy when sampled, though unrecorded immune exposures were likely. 60 Vbeta and 13 Jbeta primers were used in PCR. Sequencing was performed with immunoSEQ multiplex PCR; in TCRdb, only in-frame clones are kept and a portion is missing. The sample holds 120,000 or so clones, about 90% seen once. The sequence came from a man aged 35-49 years in good health and CMV-seronegative. The V call is TRBV4-2, the J call TRBJ2-3, with D unclear. The sequenced material came from PBMCs. The CDR3 loop reads CASSQDEAGTDTQYF. The CDR3 DNA follows: TGTGCCAGCAGCCAAGATGAGGCGGGCACAGATACGCAGTATTTT.